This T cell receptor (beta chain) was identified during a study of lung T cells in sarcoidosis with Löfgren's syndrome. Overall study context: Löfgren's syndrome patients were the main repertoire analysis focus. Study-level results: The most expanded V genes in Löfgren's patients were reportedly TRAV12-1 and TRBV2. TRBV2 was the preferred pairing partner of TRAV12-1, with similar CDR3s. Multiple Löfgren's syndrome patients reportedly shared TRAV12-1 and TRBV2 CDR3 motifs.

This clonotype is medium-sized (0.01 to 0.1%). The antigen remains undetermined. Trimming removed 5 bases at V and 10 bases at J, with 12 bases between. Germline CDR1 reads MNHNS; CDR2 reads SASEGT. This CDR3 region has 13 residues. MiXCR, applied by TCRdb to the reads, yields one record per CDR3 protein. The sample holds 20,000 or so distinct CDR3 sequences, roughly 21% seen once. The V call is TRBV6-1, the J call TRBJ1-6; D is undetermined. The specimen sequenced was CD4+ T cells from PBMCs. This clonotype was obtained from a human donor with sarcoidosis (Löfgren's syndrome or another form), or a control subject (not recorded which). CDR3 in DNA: TGTGCCAGCAGTCCCCCCCAGGACTCACCCCTCCACTTT. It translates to CASSPPQDSPLHF.